The clone carrying this TCR beta chain was picked up many times. The antigen is unknown. Diagnoses rested on clinical symptoms, serum thyroxine and TRAb, thyroid ultrasound and orbital computed tomography. The TCR beta CDR3 regions underwent amplification using RNA transcripts as the source. HTBI primers drove first-round RT-PCR of the TCR CDR3. TCRdb processed the multiplex PCR reads anew with MiXCR; each CDR3 protein has one entry. The sample lists some 320,000 distinct CDR3 sequences, roughly 13% occurring once. The record originates from a study of T cells in Graves' hyperthyroidism and ophthalmopathy. Study overall: Peripheral blood was collected at initial diagnosis, before any treatment.

General study results and limits: The blood repertoire included most of the expanded thyroid clonotypes above 0.001. Model-based prediction identified ophthalmopathy a median about 6.8 months prior to its onset.

Germline V gene data show CDR1 as MDHEN and CDR2 as SYDVKM. Trimming removed 5 bases from V and 8 bases from J; junction bases left unmatched: 15. The CDR3 runs to 17 residues. This chain connects TRBV28 to TRBJ2-1, with TRBD2 identical over 10 bases. The receptor was isolated from a woman in her 40s with Graves' ophthalmopathy. Sequencing used blood. The CDR3 is CASSVSLTGTSEDEQFF. As DNA, the CDR3 is TGTGCCAGCAGTGTATCGCTTACCGGGACTAGCGAGGATGAGCAGTTCTTC.